The 7 T cell receptor beta chains below were found in one sample sequenced in a study of cytomegalovirus exposure and HLA in healthy donors. 60 Vbeta and 13 Jbeta primers were used in PCR. Data came from immunoSEQ multiplex PCR; TCRdb stores just in-frame clones and leaves some out. The profile covers 160,000 or so clones, with roughly 80% appearing a single time and 9.7% taken by the ten largest. Input material: PBMCs. The receptors here all came from a young man in good health and CMV-seropositive.

The gene calls are TRBV5-4 and TRBJ2-5, with no clear D. Trimming pared 1 base from V and 3 bases from J, leaving 7 bases between. The CDR3 covers 13 residues. CDR1 and CDR2 from the germline V gene are SGHNT and YYREEE (reference sequence). The CDR3 is CASSLFRKETQYF. In DNA form, the CDR3 reads TGTGCCAGCAGCTTGTTCAGGAAAGAGACCCAGTACTTC.

This clone has only a few counts. This chain uses TRBV4-1 with TRBJ2-7, with 8 bases that match TRBD1. CDR3 length: 17 residues. CDR1 and CDR2 from the germline V gene are MGHRA and YSYEKL. The V gene end was trimmed by 2 bases and the J gene end by 4 bases; junction bases not matched to a gene: 13. The CDR3 sequence: CASSQSTDREVVYEQYF. CDR3 DNA sequence: TGCGCCAGCAGCCAATCTACGGACAGGGAAGTAGTATACGAGCAGTACTTC.

The chain carries TRBV25-1 and TRBJ1-4; the D is unclear. CDR1 MGHDK and CDR2 SYGVNS come from the germline V gene. CDR3 length: 15 residues. Trimming cost V 3 bases and J 4 bases, with 12 bases left between them. In nucleotides, the CDR3 is TGTGCCAGCAGTGATTGGGCCAGGAATAATGAAAAACTGTTTTTT. This sequence encodes CASSDWARNNEKLFF.

This rearrangement joins TRBV19 to TRBJ1-1; a possible D gene is TRBD1 (5 bases). CDR1 LNHDA and CDR2 SQIVND come from the germline V gene (reference sequence). Trimming cost V 7 bases and J 3 bases, with 15 bases left between them. The CDR3 length is 14 residues. CDR3 loop: CASTRAGWYTEAFF. In DNA, the CDR3 is TGTGCCAGTACCCGAGCAGGGTGGTACACTGAAGCTTTCTTT.

The chain recombines TRBV7-6 with TRBJ2-5; 12 nucleotides line up with TRBD1. Matching the DNA end better, TRBJ2-7 makes the J call doubtful. This CDR3 comprises 15 residues. From germline, CDR1 is SGHVS and CDR2 FNYEAQ. CDR3 sequence (DNA): TGTGCCAGCAGCTTAGGGGGACAGGGGGCTCTCGAGCAGTACTTC. It encodes CASSLGGQGALEQYF.

This chain uses TRBV5-4 with TRBJ2-5; 10 bases match TRBD1. The V segment lost 3 bases and the J segment 1 base; nucleotides outside the gene matches: 6. This CDR3 spans 16 amino acids. CDR1 and CDR2 (germline): SGHNT, YYREEE (reference sequence). CDR3 loop: CASSSGQGVGQETQYF. DNA for the CDR3: TGTGCCAGCAGCTCCGGACAGGGGGTTGGCCAAGAGACCCAGTACTTC.

The chain combines TRBV6-1 with TRBJ1-1; tentative D call: TRBD1 (5 bases). Germline V lookup: CDR1 MNHNS, CDR2 SASEGT. Trimming shortened V by 1 base and J by 1 base, and 13 bases separated the two germline ends. The CDR3 covers 16 residues. The CDR3 loop is CASSEGPGRRNTEAFF. The CDR3 coding sequence is TGTGCCAGCAGTGAAGGCCCAGGGAGGCGGAACACTGAAGCTTTCTTT.